This T cell receptor beta chain was profiled in a study of shared clonotypes between healthy human individuals. Over several immunoSEQ plates, each subset's genomic DNA was distributed in even portions. Original methodology: There were no quality scores in the junction-only immunoSEQ sequences, so filtering differed. Method: immunoSEQ multiplex PCR; TCRdb's copy keeps in-frame clones and lacks some. For V, J and clone size, that table is used; D and trimming come from the DNA. The sample holds a few million clones, approximately 94% seen once. Germline loops: CDR1 MGHRA, CDR2 YSYEKL. The CDR3 contains 18 residues. Trimming took off 4 bases at V and 1 base at J, with 17 bases between the two ends.

This rearrangement joins TRBV4-1 to TRBJ2-6; a possible D gene is TRBD2 (5 bases). The TCR was taken from a man younger than 35 in good health. Sequenced input: naive CD4+ T cells sorted from blood. As for subset: CD45RA+ positively selected. The CDR3 nucleotides are TGCGCCAGCAGCCCGGAGGCAACTGTTCCTTCTGGGGCCAACGTCCTGACTTTC. Translating gives CASSPEATVPSGANVLTF.